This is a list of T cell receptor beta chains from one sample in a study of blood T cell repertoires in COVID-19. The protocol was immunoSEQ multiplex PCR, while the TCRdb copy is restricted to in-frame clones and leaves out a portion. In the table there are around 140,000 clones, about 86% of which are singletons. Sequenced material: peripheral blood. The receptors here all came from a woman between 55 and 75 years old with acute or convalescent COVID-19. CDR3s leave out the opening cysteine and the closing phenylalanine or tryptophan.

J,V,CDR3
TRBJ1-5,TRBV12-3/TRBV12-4,ASSWGPEPQH
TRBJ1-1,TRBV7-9,ASSFAAGTVNTEAF
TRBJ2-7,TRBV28,ASNQRGLAYEQY
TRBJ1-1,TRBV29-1,SVARDSPYEAF
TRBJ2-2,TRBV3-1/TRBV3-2,ASSFEERSNTGELF
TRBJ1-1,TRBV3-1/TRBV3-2,ASSQDRNIGAEAF
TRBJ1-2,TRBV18,ASSPFEGNDDGYT
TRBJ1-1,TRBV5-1,ASSSGNTEAF
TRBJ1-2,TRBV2,ASSEAATGNYGYT
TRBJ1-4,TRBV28,ASNSGQAATNEKLF
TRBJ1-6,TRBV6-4,ASSGDRDNSPLH
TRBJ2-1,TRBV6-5,ASKRDRENYNEQF
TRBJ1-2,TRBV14,ASSQGRKAPGYGYT
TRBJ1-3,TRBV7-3,ASSFMGPNTGDTIY
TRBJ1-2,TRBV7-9,ASSPQGPYGYT
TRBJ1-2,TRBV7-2,ASTWGTGGNYGYT
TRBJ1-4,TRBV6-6,ASRTGSYEKLF
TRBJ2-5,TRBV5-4,ASSSPSVQETQY
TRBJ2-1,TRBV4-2,ASSQASGEIYNEQF
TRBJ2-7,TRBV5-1,ASSLAPGPYEQY
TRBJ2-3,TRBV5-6,ASSLDSGVYTDTQY
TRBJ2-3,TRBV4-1,ASQGGVTDTQY
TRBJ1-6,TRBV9,ASNGGGRFNSPLH
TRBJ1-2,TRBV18,ASSPPTGVNYGYT
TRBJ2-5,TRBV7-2,ASSPNSYQAQY
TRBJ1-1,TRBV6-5,ASSYARGPVDTEAF
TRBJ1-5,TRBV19,ASSRVKTGVSNQPQH
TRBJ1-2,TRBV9,ASSTQTGGNYGYT
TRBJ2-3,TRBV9,ASSVTAGALSTDTQY
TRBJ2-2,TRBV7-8,ASSPLGAGTGELF
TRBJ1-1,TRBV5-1,ASSLGGTGDQRAF
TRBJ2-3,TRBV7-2,ASSDTSGGVTDTQY